The text below deals with one T cell receptor beta chain. Some clones are missing from TCRdb's copy, which holds only in-frame ones; the method was immunoSEQ multiplex PCR. This table has fewer than 150,000 clones, 70% to 80% appearing once. The record originates from a study of blood T cell repertoires in COVID-19. Looking at the study overall: Sites in the United States, Italy and Spain provided acute and convalescent COVID-19 samples.

This CDR3 has 15 amino acids. Germline V gene lookup returns CDR1 MGHRA and CDR2 YSYEKL. J gave up 9 bases and V 2 bases, and 7 bases lay outside the gene matches. The rearrangement links TRBV4-1 to TRBJ2-2; TRBD1 agrees at 9 bases. The receptor was isolated from a man aged 55-75 years who had recovered from COVID-19. The sequenced sample consisted of peripheral blood. The CDR3 sequence: CASSQSNRGQRELFF. The CDR3, as DNA: TGCGCCAGCAGCCAATCCAACAGGGGGCAACGGGAGCTGTTTTTT.